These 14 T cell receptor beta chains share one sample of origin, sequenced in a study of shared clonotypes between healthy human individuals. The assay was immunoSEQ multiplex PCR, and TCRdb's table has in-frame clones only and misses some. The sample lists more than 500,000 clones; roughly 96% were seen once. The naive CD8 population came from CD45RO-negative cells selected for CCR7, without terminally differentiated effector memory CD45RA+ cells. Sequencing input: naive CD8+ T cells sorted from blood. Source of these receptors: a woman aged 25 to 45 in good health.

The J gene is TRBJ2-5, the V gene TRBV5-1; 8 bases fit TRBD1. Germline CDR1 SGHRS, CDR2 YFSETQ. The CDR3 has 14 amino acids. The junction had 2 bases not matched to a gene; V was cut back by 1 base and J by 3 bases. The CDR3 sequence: CASSLMTGEETQYF. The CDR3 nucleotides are TGCGCCAGCAGCTTGATGACAGGGGAAGAGACCCAGTACTTC. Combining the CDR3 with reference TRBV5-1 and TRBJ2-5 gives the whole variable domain KAGVTQTPRYLIKTRGQQVTLSCSPISGHRSVSWYQQTPGQGLQFLFEYFSETQRNKGNFPGRFSGRQFSNSRSEMNVSTLELGDSALYLCASSLMTGEETQYFGPGTRLLVL.

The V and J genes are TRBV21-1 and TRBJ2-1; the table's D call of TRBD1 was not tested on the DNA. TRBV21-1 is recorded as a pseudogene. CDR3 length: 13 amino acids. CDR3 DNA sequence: TGTGCCAGCAGCAGGGCAGTCTACAATGAGCAGTTCTTC. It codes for CASSRAVYNEQFF.

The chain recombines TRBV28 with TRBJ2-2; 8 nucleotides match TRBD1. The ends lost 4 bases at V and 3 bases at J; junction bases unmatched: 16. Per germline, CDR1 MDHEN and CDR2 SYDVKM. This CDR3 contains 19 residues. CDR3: CASSSPRYLQDRDTGELFF. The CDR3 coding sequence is TGTGCCAGCAGTTCCCCTCGTTATCTTCAGGACAGGGACACCGGGGAGCTGTTTTTT. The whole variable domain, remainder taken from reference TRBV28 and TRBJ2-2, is DVKVTQSSRYLVKRTGEKVFLECVQDMDHENMFWYRQDPGLGLRLIYFSYDVKMKEKGDIPEGYSVSREKKERFSLILESASTNQTSMYLCASSSPRYLQDRDTGELFFGEGSRLTVL.

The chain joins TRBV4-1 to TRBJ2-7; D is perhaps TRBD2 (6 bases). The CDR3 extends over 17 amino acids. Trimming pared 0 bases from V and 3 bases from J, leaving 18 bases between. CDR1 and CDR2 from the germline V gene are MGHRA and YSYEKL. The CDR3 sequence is CASSQDAGFRRGYEQYF. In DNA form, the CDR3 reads TGCGCCAGCAGCCAAGATGCGGGTTTTAGGCGGGGCTACGAGCAGTACTTC.

This chain's CDR3 is CASSLRTVYEQYF. CDR3 DNA sequence: TGTGCCAGCAGTTTAAGAACAGTCTACGAGCAGTACTTC. The rearrangement uses TRBV28 and TRBJ2-7; the D is unclear. Germline CDR1 is MDHEN and CDR2 is SYDVKM. Trimming shortened V by 2 bases and J by 3 bases, and 8 bases separated the two germline ends. The CDR3 is 13 amino acids.

CDR3 protein: CASSYVGGPGSTQHF. The CDR3 DNA sequence: TGTGCCAGCAGTTATGTCGGGGGCCCCGGCTCAACCCAGCATTTT. The J gene is TRBJ1-5, the V gene TRBV28; the D gene is possibly TRBD1 (6 bases). V was clipped by 4 bases and J by 11 bases, with 21 bases between them. The CDR3 is 15 amino acids. Germline V gene lookup returns CDR1 MDHEN and CDR2 SYDVKM.

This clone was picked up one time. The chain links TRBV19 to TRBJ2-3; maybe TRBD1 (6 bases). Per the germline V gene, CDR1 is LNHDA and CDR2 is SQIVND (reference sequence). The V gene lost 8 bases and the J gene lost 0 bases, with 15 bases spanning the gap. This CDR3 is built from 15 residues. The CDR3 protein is CASSNRDISTDTQYF. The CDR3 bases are TGTGCCAGTTCAAACCGGGACATTAGCACAGATACGCAGTATTTT.

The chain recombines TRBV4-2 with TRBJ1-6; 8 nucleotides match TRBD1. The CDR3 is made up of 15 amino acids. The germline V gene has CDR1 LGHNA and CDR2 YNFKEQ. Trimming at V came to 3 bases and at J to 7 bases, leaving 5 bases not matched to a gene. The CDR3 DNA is TGTGCCAGCAGCCATGGACAGGGAGAGAATTCACCCCTCCACTTT. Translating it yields CASSHGQGENSPLHF.

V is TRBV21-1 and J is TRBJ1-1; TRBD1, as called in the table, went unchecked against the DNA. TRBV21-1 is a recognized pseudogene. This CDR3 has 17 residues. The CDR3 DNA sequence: TGTGCCAGCGACCCGAGGCGGACAGGGGGTCTGAACACTGAAGCTTTCTTT. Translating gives CASDPRRTGGLNTEAFF.

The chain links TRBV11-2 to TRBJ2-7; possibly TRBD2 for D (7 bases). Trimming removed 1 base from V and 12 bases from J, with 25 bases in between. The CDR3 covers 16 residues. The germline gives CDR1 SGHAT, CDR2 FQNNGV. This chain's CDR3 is CASSLVGASGYHGRYF. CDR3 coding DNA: TGTGCCAGCAGCTTAGTGGGGGCTAGCGGATACCACGGGCGGTACTTC.

In nucleotides, the CDR3 is TGTGCCAGCAGCCCCGGGGAGCTAGACGAGCAGTACTTC. This codes for CASSPGELDEQYF. The rearrangement joins TRBV5-4 to TRBJ2-7, with D maybe TRBD2 (5 bases). Trimming took 4 bases from V and 5 from J, leaving 13 bases between them. This CDR3 spans 13 amino acids. Looked up from germline, CDR1 is SGHNT and CDR2 is YYREEE (reference sequence).

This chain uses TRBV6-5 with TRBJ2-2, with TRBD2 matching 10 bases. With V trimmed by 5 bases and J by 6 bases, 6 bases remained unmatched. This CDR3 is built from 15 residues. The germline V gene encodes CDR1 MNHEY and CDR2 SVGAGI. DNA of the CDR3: TGTGCCAGCAGTCCCGGACTAGCGGTACCCGGGGAGCTGTTTTTT. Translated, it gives CASSPGLAVPGELFF.

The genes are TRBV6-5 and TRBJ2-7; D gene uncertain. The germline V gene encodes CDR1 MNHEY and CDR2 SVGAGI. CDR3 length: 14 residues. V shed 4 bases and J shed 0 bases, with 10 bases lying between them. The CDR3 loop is CASSSSSFSYEQYF. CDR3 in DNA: TGTGCCAGCAGTTCCTCCAGCTTCTCCTACGAGCAGTACTTC.

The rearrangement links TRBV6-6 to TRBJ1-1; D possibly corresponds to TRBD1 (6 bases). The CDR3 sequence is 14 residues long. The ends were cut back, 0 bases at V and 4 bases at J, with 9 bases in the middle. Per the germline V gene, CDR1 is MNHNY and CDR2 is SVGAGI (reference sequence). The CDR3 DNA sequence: TGTGCCAGCAGTTACTCGCCCAGGGGCACTGAAGCTTTCTTT. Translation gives CASSYSPRGTEAFF.